The entry below describes one T cell receptor (beta chain). Its antigen is still unknown. Germline V CDR1 and CDR2: SGHDT, YYEEEE. V lost 1 base to trimming and J lost 11 bases; unmatched junction nucleotides: 9. The CDR3 is 13 amino acids. The data originate from a study of cytomegalovirus exposure and HLA in healthy donors. The PCR ran on 60 Vbeta and 13 Jbeta primers. Libraries were prepared by immunoSEQ multiplex PCR; TCRdb keeps only in-frame clonotypes and omits some of them. The sample carries more than 200,000 clones, 83% recorded once. Findings and caveats of the study: Immune exposure was documented only through CMV serostatus. One cluster of highly shared sequence variants probably arose as a sequencing artifact.

Sequenced: PBMCs. The TCR comes from a girl aged 10 to 17 in good health and CMV-seronegative. V usage is TRBV5-6 and J usage is TRBJ2-7, with 7 bases matching TRBD2. The CDR3 reads CASSLPRGAGEYF. CDR3 coding DNA: TGTGCCAGCAGCTTGCCCCGGGGCGCGGGGGAGTACTTC.